This T cell receptor beta chain is from a study of spatial heterogeneity in lung cancer. With 0 bases removed from V and 10 bases from J, the gap between germline ends came to 12 bases. The CDR3 extends over 12 amino acids. Germline V gene data show CDR1 as DFQATT and CDR2 as SNEGSKA (reference sequence). TCRdb independently ran MiXCR on the 5' RACE reads; one entry per CDR3 protein. The sample lists some 83,000 distinct CDR3 sequences; approximately 20% were seen once. Noted time point: sample taken at primary tumor resection. The authors sequenced whole RNA from tumor, nontumor lung or frozen PBMC without sorting.

V and J are TRBV20-1 and TRBJ1-1; the D is unclear. This clonotype was obtained from a male donor with early-stage non-small cell lung cancer. The source material was PBMCs, sampled at surgery. The DNA of the CDR3 is TGCAGTGCTAGAGATTTGGGCGTGGGAGCTTTCTTT. As protein: CSARDLGVGAFF.